Sequencing of this T cell receptor (beta chain) was carried out in a study of neurological immune-mediated disorders. Germline trimming cut 1 base from V and 1 base from J; bases unmatched to any gene: 13. Germline V gene sequence: CDR1 SGHKS, CDR2 YYEKEE (reference sequence). This CDR3 has 19 residues. Stated time point: longitudinal time-point 3. MiXCR, applied by TCRdb to the 5' RACE reads, yields one record per CDR3 protein. The sample lists roughly 45,000 distinct CDR3 sequences; about 13% were seen once. This clonotype was seen at least ten times. Sequencing used PBMCs. The clonotype was recovered from a young man in good health. This chain links TRBV5-5 with TRBJ2-1; 8 positions match TRBD2. The CDR3 region is CASSLRVLAGARSYNEQFF. CDR3 DNA: TGTGCCAGCAGCTTGAGGGTTCTAGCGGGTGCCCGTTCCTACAATGAGCAGTTCTTC.